These 24 T cell receptor beta chains share one sample of origin, sequenced in a study of Ad26.COV2.S vaccination and SARS-CoV-2 variants. The table came from immunoSEQ multiplex PCR; TCRdb's copy has only in-frame clones and leaves some out. This repertoire shows 300,000 to 350,000 clones, about 82% found once; its top ten account for under 2%. The treatment here: around 19 received Ad26.COV2.S at low or high dose, single or two shots; about five received placebo; per-sample allocation not given. Specimen acquisition occurred on day 63 following the initial vaccine or placebo injection. The sample in question was peripheral blood, obtained in a trial of Ad26.COV2.S vaccine versus placebo. The receptors were gathered from a person aged 18-60 years who received the Ad26.COV2.S COVID-19 vaccine or a placebo.

This chain uses TRBV5-1 with TRBJ2-3; 9 bases are shared with TRBD2. Losses at the gene ends were 1 base for V and 5 bases for J; bases not matched to a gene: 17. The CDR3 runs to 19 residues. Germline CDR1 is SGHRS and CDR2 is YFSETQ. CDR3 nucleotides: TGCGCCAGCAGCTTGCGTGGTCTAGCGGGGACCAACTTCAGAGATACGCAGTATTTT. Its protein product is CASSLRGLAGTNFRDTQYF.

The chain couples TRBV5-1 to TRBJ2-1; no reliable D call. The CDR3 is made up of 15 amino acids. Trimming stripped 0 bases from V and 9 bases from J, with 16 bases between. Per the germline V gene, CDR1 is SGHRS and CDR2 is YFSETQ. The CDR3 sequence is CASSLALHSGGEQFF. DNA of the CDR3: TGCGCCAGCAGCTTGGCCCTCCACTCGGGCGGTGAGCAGTTCTTC.

The chain recombines TRBV5-4 with TRBJ2-2; 8 bases agree with TRBD2. From germline, CDR1 is SGHNT and CDR2 YYREEE (reference sequence). The CDR3 consists of 18 residues. J was trimmed by 0 bases and V by 4 bases; bases with no gene match: 11. The CDR3, as DNA: TGTGCCAGCAGCCCGGGGGTAGCGGGGCGTTCGAACACCGGGGAGCTGTTTTTT. Translating it yields CASSPGVAGRSNTGELFF.

The chain joins TRBV6-5 to TRBJ2-7; D may be TRBD1 or TRBD2 (5 bases each). The germline V gene encodes CDR1 MNHEY and CDR2 SVGAGI. Deletions cut 6 bases from V and 7 bases from J, with 16 bases between. This CDR3 is 13 amino acids long. CDR3 coding DNA: TGTGCCAGCAGGACCCGGGACGGGTGGGAGCAGTACTTC. Translated: CASRTRDGWEQYF.

The chain combines TRBV24-1 with TRBJ2-5; D possibly corresponds to TRBD1 (5 bases). Germline CDR1 reads KGHDR; CDR2 reads SFDVKD. This CDR3 comprises 14 residues. V dropped 4 bases and J dropped 4 bases, with 12 bases sitting between them. CDR3 nucleotides: TGTGCCACCAGTGACCGCAGGGAACGAGAGACCCAGTACTTC. Its translation: CATSDRRERETQYF.

The gene calls are TRBV5-1 and TRBJ2-7, with D possibly TRBD2 on 6 matching bases. The CDR3 runs 13 residues. V lost 4 bases to trimming and J lost 2 bases, with 10 bases between them. The germline V gene has CDR1 SGHRS and CDR2 YFSETQ. The CDR3 is CASSREFPYEQYF. DNA for the CDR3: TGCGCCAGCAGCCGGGAGTTTCCCTACGAGCAGTACTTC.

The chain links TRBV5-4 to TRBJ1-2; TRBD1 aligns across 11 bases. The CDR3 is 17 residues long. Germline V gene sequence: CDR1 SGHNT, CDR2 YYREEE (reference sequence). The V segment lost 2 bases and the J segment 5 bases; nucleotides outside the gene matches: 11. CDR3 sequence: CASSLGARTGGAYGYTF. In nucleotides, the CDR3 is TGTGCCAGCAGCTTAGGAGCAAGGACAGGGGGCGCGTATGGCTACACCTTC.

This sequence joins TRBV10-3 and TRBJ1-2; weak D call: TRBD1 (5 bases). The CDR3 is 15 amino acids. V was trimmed by 3 bases and J by 4 bases, leaving 15 bases between them. Looked up from germline, CDR1 is ENHRY and CDR2 is SYGVKD. The CDR3 sequence: CAISDPGGSPYGYTF. In DNA, the CDR3 is TGTGCCATCAGTGACCCGGGGGGATCTCCCTATGGCTACACCTTC.

The chain employs TRBV30 and TRBJ1-5; 7 positions agree with TRBD1. The trim removed 0 bases at V and 2 bases at J, leaving 4 bases unmatched. The CDR3 consists of 15 residues. The germline V gene has CDR1 GTSNPN and CDR2 SVGIG (reference sequence). CDR3 region: CAWSVRQGGNQPQHF. The CDR3, as DNA: TGTGCCTGGAGTGTACGACAGGGCGGCAATCAGCCCCAGCATTTT.

This rearrangement joins TRBV6-1 to TRBJ2-3, with D uncertain. Germline V CDR1 and CDR2: MNHNS, SASEGT. The CDR3 covers 15 residues. Trimming cost V 1 base and J 2 bases, with 10 bases left between them. In DNA, the CDR3 is TGTGCCAGCAGTGAAGTAAAGGGTGTCACAGATACGCAGTATTTT. Protein sequence: CASSEVKGVTDTQYF.

This rearrangement joins TRBV25-1 to TRBJ2-1; the D gene is possibly TRBD1 (5 bases). CDR1 is MGHDK, CDR2 SYGVNS, per germline. V was trimmed by 6 bases and J by 11 bases, leaving 11 bases between them. The CDR3 is 11 amino acids. The CDR3 spells CASRGHRQQFF. The CDR3 DNA sequence: TGTGCCAGCAGAGGACACCGACAGCAGTTCTTC.

The rearrangement joins TRBV7-3 to TRBJ2-1; the D call may be TRBD1 or TRBD2 (6 bases each). This CDR3 is 17 amino acids long. Per germline, CDR1 SGHTA and CDR2 FQGTGA. Trimming took off 6 bases at V and 9 bases at J, with 27 bases between the two ends. The CDR3 DNA follows: TGTGCCAGCAGTAAGGAGGGCTCGGGGGCCCCTTTCGGTGAGCAGTTCTTC. It specifies CASSKEGSGAPFGEQFF.

The CDR3 loop reads CASRLVGYGYTF. CDR3 DNA: TGTGCCAGTCGATTAGTCGGGTATGGCTACACCTTC. The V call is TRBV6-5, the J call TRBJ1-2; no definite D call. The V and J ends lost 9 bases and 5 bases respectively, with 13 bases between them. CDR3 length: 12 amino acids. Germline loops: CDR1 MNHEY, CDR2 SVGAGI.

The V and J genes are TRBV6-5 and TRBJ2-5, with D possibly matching TRBD1 (5 bases). The V gene's germline CDR1 is MNHEY and CDR2 SVGAGI. V was shortened by 0 bases and J by 1 base, with 12 bases between the two germline ends. CDR3 length: 16 residues. The CDR3 DNA sequence: TGTGCCAGCAGTTACTCTTCTAGGACACGCCAAGAGACCCAGTACTTC. Protein: CASSYSSRTRQETQYF.

In regard to this clone: Other DNA sequences in this sample translate to the same CDR3. CDR3 in DNA: TGTGCCAGCAGCTCCAAATACGAGCAGTACTTC. Its protein product is CASSSKYEQYF. The rearrangement uses TRBV11-2 and TRBJ2-7; D not resolved. Germline assignment: CDR1 SGHAT and CDR2 FQNNGV. V lost 4 bases and J lost 4, with 5 bases in between. The CDR3 runs to 11 residues.

J is TRBJ1-1 and V is TRBV7-9; 9 bases are shared with TRBD1. Germline CDR1 is SEHNR and CDR2 is FQNEAQ (reference sequence). This CDR3 comprises 13 residues. The J segment lost 3 bases and the V segment lost 8 bases, leaving 4 bases of the junction unmatched. CDR3 in amino acids: CASGGTGYTEAFF. In DNA, the CDR3 is TGTGCCAGCGGCGGGACAGGGTACACTGAAGCTTTCTTT.

This clone has a handful of counts. V and J are TRBV7-3 and TRBJ1-5; D call uncertain. The CDR3 totals 13 residues. The germline gives CDR1 SGHTA, CDR2 FQGTGA. The V end lost 0 bases, the J end lost 6 bases, and 6 bases lay between the germline ends. The CDR3 loop reads CASSLTSGQPQHF. The CDR3 DNA follows: TGTGCCAGCAGCTTAACTTCTGGTCAGCCCCAGCATTTT. Full variable domain (outside the CDR3, taken from reference TRBV7-3 and TRBJ1-5): GAGVSQTPSNKVTEKGKYVELRCDPISGHTALYWYRQSLGQGPEFLIYFQGTGAADDSGLPNDRFFAVRPEGSVSTLKIQRTERGDSAVYLCASSLTSGQPQHFGDGTRLSIL.

A remark on this clone: This same CDR3 is encoded by further DNA sequences in the sample. The gene calls are TRBV6-2 or TRBV6-3 and TRBJ1-6; D call uncertain. The germline CDR1 and CDR2 sequences are MNHEY and SVGEGT. Trimming removed 5 bases from V and 8 bases from J, with 7 bases in between. The length of the CDR3 is 12 residues. The CDR3 bases are TGTGCCAGCAGTCGGGGAGATTCACCCCTCCACTTT. Encoded protein: CASSRGDSPLHF.

CDR3 DNA: TGTGCCAGCAGTTACGGGGCCAGGGACGTGGCCAACGTCCTGACTTTC. Amino acids: CASSYGARDVANVLTF. V gene TRBV6-5 combines with J gene TRBJ2-6; D may match TRBD1 or TRBD2 (5 bases each). The length of the CDR3 is 16 residues. V gave up 2 bases and J gave up 6 bases, with 14 bases separating them. Germline values: CDR1 MNHEY, CDR2 SVGAGI.

As concerns this clone: At the DNA level, this CDR3 is encoded by other sequences in the same sample as well. The chain recombines TRBV7-2 with TRBJ1-1; D gene unclear. The germline CDR1 and CDR2 sequences are SGHTA and FQGNSA. V gave up 5 bases and J gave up 1 base, with 8 bases separating them. This CDR3 comprises 13 residues. The CDR3: CASSLIKNTEAFF. In DNA, the CDR3 is TGTGCCAGCAGCCTGATAAAGAACACTGAAGCTTTCTTT.

The chain couples TRBV6-4 to TRBJ2-3; maybe TRBD1 (5 bases). The length of the CDR3 is 15 residues. Germline V gene lookup returns CDR1 MRHNA and CDR2 SNTAGT. V was pared by 2 bases and J by 9 bases, with 18 bases between. CDR3 DNA: TGTGCCAGCAGTGACATGGCAGGGCGAGGACAAACGCAGTATTTT. This translates into CASSDMAGRGQTQYF.

This rearrangement joins TRBV23-1 to TRBJ2-1; 12 nucleotides line up with TRBD1. Being an ORF, TRBV23-1 has a function that is uncertain. After removal of 6 bases from V and 7 bases from J, the junction contained 13 bases not matched to a gene. This CDR3 is 17 amino acids long. The CDR3 reads CASRRSDRDRGRNEQFF. The CDR3 bases are TGCGCCAGCAGGAGAAGCGACCGGGACAGGGGGCGAAATGAGCAGTTCTTC.

This clone was seen once. V is TRBV5-4 and J is TRBJ1-2; tentatively, D is TRBD1 (6 bases). There are 15 residues in the CDR3. Looked up from germline, CDR1 is SGHNT and CDR2 is YYREEE (reference sequence). Between the trimmed V and J ends, which lost 3 bases and 7 bases, there was a span of 19 bases. The CDR3 sequence is CASSWGGQTYLGYTF. CDR3 DNA sequence: TGTGCCAGCAGCTGGGGAGGACAGACCTATCTTGGCTACACCTTC.

The chain links TRBV9 to TRBJ2-1, with D possibly being TRBD1 or TRBD2 (5 bases each). The V gene's germline CDR1 is SGDLS and CDR2 YYNGEE. The V end was cut by 3 bases, the J end by 4 bases, with 14 bases between. The CDR3 contains 15 residues. The CDR3 reads CASSGYRTPYNEQFF. DNA of the CDR3: TGTGCCAGCAGCGGCTACAGGACTCCTTACAATGAGCAGTTCTTC.